This TCR beta chain was profiled in a study of control samples from healthy donors and cancer patients. This table comes from immunoSEQ multiplex PCR, and its TCRdb copy is limited to in-frame clones, with some not included. Here the sample spans just under 75,000 clones, less than 90% being singletons. CDR1 is SEHNR and CDR2 is FQNEAQ in the germline V gene (reference sequence). With 8 bases removed from V and 2 bases from J, the gap between germline ends came to 15 bases. The CDR3 extends over 15 amino acids. Sample: blood. The genes are TRBV7-9 and TRBJ1-4; no firm D call. The TCR comes from a woman in her fifties or sixties in good health. The CDR3 nucleotides read TGTGCCAGCGGCCTAGGTTCGGCTACTAATGAAAAACTGTTTTTT. It translates to CASGLGSATNEKLFF.